The clone carrying this TCR beta chain is a singleton in its sample. Its target is unknown. Pooled together were second doses at about 4 or about 12 weeks. These data are taken from a study of T cell responses to AZD1222 COVID-19 vaccine. The study, taken as a whole, reports: Donors in the cohort were predominantly white British and more often female, and clonal diversity was possibly underestimated. Only after the peak T cell response were repertoires sampled.

Germline CDR1 and CDR2: SGHAT and FQNNGV. The CDR3 loop spans 17 amino acids. V lost 4 bases to trimming and J lost 0 bases, with 18 bases between them. The table came from immunoSEQ multiplex PCR; TCRdb's copy has only in-frame clones and leaves some out. The sample includes approximately 100,000 clones, 70% to 90% seen only once; the top ten take more than 8.5%. This chain links TRBV11-2 with TRBJ2-5; no clear D gene. The clonotype originates from an adult who received the AZD1222 COVID-19 vaccine. Source: peripheral blood, taken 28 days after the second AZD1222 dose. The CDR3 nucleotides are TGTGCCAGCAGCTCCTTTTCCAAGGCGAGAAACCAAGAGACCCAGTACTTC. Protein sequence: CASSSFSKARNQETQYF.